This T cell receptor (beta chain) was identified during a study of blood T cell repertoires in COVID-19. This table comes from immunoSEQ multiplex PCR, and its TCRdb copy is limited to in-frame clones, with some not included. The sample holds nearly 200,000 clones, 80% to 85% seen once. The receptor comes from a man aged 40-55 years who had recovered from COVID-19. Source material: PBMCs or T cells enriched from blood (not recorded which).

The CDR3 sequence: CASSYTYGTGDTDTQYF. The CDR3 DNA reads as TGTGCCAGCAGTTACACCTACGGGACAGGAGACACAGATACGCAGTATTTT. The rearrangement links TRBV6-2 or TRBV6-3 to TRBJ2-3, with 8 bases identical to TRBD1. This CDR3 contains 17 residues. CDR1 MNHEY and CDR2 SVGEGT come from the germline V gene. The V gene end was trimmed by 2 bases and the J gene end by 2 bases; junction bases not matched to a gene: 9.